Each of the 27 T cell receptor beta chains below was sequenced from the same sample in a study of HIV-infected patients and healthy controls. Reverse transcription used around 540 ng RNA and constant-region primers for alpha and beta. Alpha and beta chain libraries were made separately by chain-specific third strand synthesis with multiplexing indices. TCRdb fed the 5' RACE reads into MiXCR, producing one record per CDR3 protein. The data show about 12,000 distinct CDR3 sequences, roughly 5% seen once. No cell fractionation was done, so the repertoire covers all unsorted peripheral blood T cells. The sequencing sample was made of blood. The receptors originated from an adult in good health.

The table lists this clonotype with many counts. The J gene is TRBJ1-2, the V gene TRBV3-1; D remains ambiguous. Germline V gives CDR1 LGHDT, CDR2 YNNKEL (reference sequence). Trimming pared 1 base from V and 6 bases from J, leaving 9 bases between. CDR3 size: 13 residues. DNA of the CDR3: TGTGCCAGCAGCCAAGTTATCAAGGATGGCTACACCTTC. This codes for CASSQVIKDGYTF. The variable domain in full, with the rest retrieved from reference TRBV3-1 and TRBJ1-2, is DTAVSQTPKYLVTQMGNDKSIKCEQNLGHDTMYWYKQDSKKFLKIMFSYNNKELIINETVPNRFSPKSPDKAHLNLHINSLELGDSAVYFCASSQVIKDGYTFGSGTRLTVV.

This clonotype was picked up many times. This chain connects TRBV29-1 to TRBJ1-1; 7 positions agree with TRBD1. The CDR3 contains 14 residues. The V segment lost 2 bases and the J segment 4 bases; nucleotides outside the gene matches: 7. Germline V gene data show CDR1 as SQVTM and CDR2 as ANQGSEA. The CDR3 is CSVEKGGRGTEAFF. CDR3 DNA sequence: TGCAGCGTTGAAAAAGGGGGCCGGGGCACTGAAGCTTTCTTT.

The chain links TRBV11-2 to TRBJ2-2, with TRBD2 identical over 11 bases. CDR1 is SGHAT, CDR2 FQNNGV, per germline. J lost 6 bases, V lost 3 bases, and 3 bases had no gene match. The CDR3 has 15 amino acids. CDR3 amino acids: CASSFSGGASGELFF. The CDR3 coding sequence is TGTGCCAGCAGCTTTAGCGGGGGGGCCTCCGGGGAGCTGTTTTTT.

By sample share, this clonotype is medium-sized (0.01 to 0.1%). DNA for the CDR3: TGTGCCAGCAGCGTAAGTGGGGGACTCACAGATACGCAGTATTTT. This sequence encodes CASSVSGGLTDTQYF. The chain has TRBV3-1 and TRBJ2-3; the D gene is possibly TRBD2 (6 bases). Germline CDR1 is LGHDT and CDR2 is YNNKEL (reference sequence). The CDR3 is 15 residues long. Trimming took 5 bases from V and 2 from J, leaving 14 bases between them.

This clonotype was recorded at least ten times. The rearrangement uses TRBV7-8 and TRBJ1-1; the match to TRBD1 covers 7 bases. The CDR3 runs to 17 residues. The germline CDR1 and CDR2 sequences are SGHVS and FQNEAQ. The ends lost 5 bases at V and 1 base at J; junction bases unmatched: 13. The CDR3 DNA is TGTGCCAGCAGCCTTGGGACAGCAATTAAAACGAACACTGAAGCTTTCTTT. Amino acids: CASSLGTAIKTNTEAFF.

This clonotype has ten or more counts. The chain combines TRBV2 with TRBJ1-1, with TRBD1 as a possible D gene (5 bases). This CDR3 contains 14 residues. Trimming shortened V by 7 bases and J by 4 bases, and 16 bases separated the two germline ends. Germline V gene sequence: CDR1 SNHLY, CDR2 FYNNEI. The CDR3 DNA reads TGTGCCAGCATTTTCGGACTTGGGGGCACTGAAGCTTTCTTT. Encoded protein: CASIFGLGGTEAFF.

This clonotype qualifies as medium-sized (0.01 to 0.1%). The chain joins TRBV6-6 to TRBJ2-1; D possibly uses TRBD1 or TRBD2 (5 bases each). Germline V lookup: CDR1 MNHNY, CDR2 SVGAGI (reference sequence). The V end lost 7 bases, the J end lost 3 bases, and 13 bases lay between the germline ends. CDR3 size: 14 residues. The CDR3 DNA follows: TGTGCCAGCACCGGGCTGGGGGTCTACAATGAGCAGTTCTTC. This gives the protein CASTGLGVYNEQFF.

About this clonotype: The junction departs from the called germline gene at one end, perhaps through a read error. The chain recombines TRBV6-5 with TRBJ1-4; D might be TRBD1 (5 bases). CDR1 is MNHEY and CDR2 is SVGAGI in the germline V gene. This CDR3 comprises 15 residues. Written as DNA, the CDR3 is TGTGACAGCAGTTACTCTGGGGCGGCTAATGAAAAACTGTTTTTT. This encodes CDSSYSGAANEKLFF.

This clonotype is medium-sized. The chain recombines TRBV2 with TRBJ1-2; no clear D. Trimming took off 5 bases at V and 0 bases at J, with 7 bases between the two ends. Germline CDR1 is SNHLY and CDR2 is FYNNEI. This CDR3 is 13 amino acids long. For the CDR3, the DNA is TGTGCCAGCAGTAGGGAATCTAACTATGGCTACACCTTC. As protein: CASSRESNYGYTF. Looking up the rest from reference TRBV2 and TRBJ1-2 gives the full variable domain: EPEVTQTPSHQVTQMGQEVILRCVPISNHLYFYWYRQILGQKVEFLVSFYNNEISEKSEIFDDQFSVERPDGSNFTLKIRSTKLEDSAMYFCASSRESNYGYTFGSGTRLTVV.

This clonotype has more than one count but fewer than ten. The V and J genes are TRBV10-3 and TRBJ2-3; 7 nucleotides agree with TRBD2. Germline-derived CDR1 and CDR2 are ENHRY and SYGVKD. This CDR3 spans 16 amino acids. Germline trimming cut 6 bases from V and 1 base from J; bases unmatched to any gene: 10. The CDR3 is CAISLGLQVGTDTQYF. In nucleotides, the CDR3 is TGTGCCATCAGCCTGGGACTACAAGTGGGCACAGATACGCAGTATTTT.

This clonotype occurred many times. V usage is TRBV2 and J usage is TRBJ2-1; a weak D match, TRBD2 (7 bases). Between the trimmed V and J ends, which lost 5 bases and 0 bases, there was a span of 20 bases. Germline V gene data show CDR1 as SNHLY and CDR2 as FYNNEI. The length of the CDR3 is 18 residues. The CDR3 DNA is TGTGCCAGCAGTTCCGCTGGGGGGGCTGCGAGCTCCTACAATGAGCAGTTCTTC. As protein: CASSSAGGAASSYNEQFF. The variable domain in full, with the rest retrieved from reference TRBV2 and TRBJ2-1, is EPEVTQTPSHQVTQMGQEVILRCVPISNHLYFYWYRQILGQKVEFLVSFYNNEISEKSEIFDDQFSVERPDGSNFTLKIRSTKLEDSAMYFCASSSAGGAASSYNEQFFGPGTRLTVL.

Ten or more counts support this clonotype. The chain recombines TRBV20-1 with TRBJ2-1, with 12 bases aligning to TRBD2. V lost 3 bases, J lost 10 bases, and 10 bases stayed unmatched. CDR3 length: 15 residues. Germline V lookup: CDR1 DFQATT, CDR2 SNEGSKA (reference sequence). The DNA for the CDR3 is TGCAGTGCTAGTCTAGCGGGGGGGTCCCGCAGAGAGCAGTTCTTC. Amino acids: CSASLAGGSRREQFF.

This clonotype was seen only a few times. The chain links TRBV29-1 to TRBJ2-1; D unclear. Germline V CDR1 and CDR2: SQVTM, ANQGSEA. This CDR3 region has 12 residues. Trimming removed 5 bases from V and 7 bases from J, with 12 bases in between. CDR3 residues: CSVRRAQNEQFF. The CDR3 nucleotides read TGCAGCGTTCGAAGGGCACAGAATGAGCAGTTCTTC.

This clonotype occurred many times. The chain combines TRBV5-1 with TRBJ2-3; TRBD1 or TRBD2 may be the D gene (6 bases each). V shed 0 bases and J shed 0 bases, with 14 bases lying between them. Germline assignment: CDR1 SGHRS and CDR2 YFSETQ. This CDR3 region has 17 residues. The CDR3 reads CASSLADRGLSTDTQYF. The CDR3 coding sequence is TGCGCCAGCAGCTTGGCCGACCGGGGGCTTAGCACAGATACGCAGTATTTT.

This clonotype was recorded at least ten times. The V and J genes are TRBV19 and TRBJ1-2; maybe TRBD1 (6 bases). V lost 6 bases and J lost 0, with 11 bases in between. Per the germline V gene, CDR1 is LNHDA and CDR2 is SQIVND (reference sequence). This CDR3 region has 14 residues. The CDR3 DNA reads TGTGCCAGTAGGGACAGACGGACTAACTATGGCTACACCTTC. Protein: CASRDRRTNYGYTF.

This clonotype is categorized as medium-sized. The chain employs TRBV12-3 or TRBV12-4 and TRBJ2-7; D might be TRBD1 (5 bases). CDR3 length: 14 amino acids. V was pared by 3 bases and J by 2 bases, with 11 bases between. The CDR3 region is CASSLTELPYEQYF. The CDR3 DNA reads as TGTGCCAGCAGTTTGACAGAACTTCCCTACGAGCAGTACTTC.

By share, this clonotype counts as medium-sized (0.01 to 0.1%). The gene calls are TRBV7-2 and TRBJ2-3, with 8 bases fitting TRBD1. Per germline, CDR1 SGHTA and CDR2 FQGNSA. V was pared by 5 bases and J by 1 base, with 8 bases of the junction left unmatched. The CDR3 totals 16 residues. CDR3 amino acids: CASSDRGAVRTDTQYF. The CDR3 region has the DNA TGTGCCAGCAGCGACAGGGGAGCGGTTCGCACAGATACGCAGTATTTT.

By share, this clonotype counts as medium-sized (0.01 to 0.1%). The chain has TRBV20-1 and TRBJ2-5; the D gene is possibly TRBD2 (6 bases). Germline V gene data show CDR1 as DFQATT and CDR2 as SNEGSKA (reference sequence). V dropped 0 bases and J dropped 5 bases, with 13 bases sitting between them. The CDR3 extends over 14 amino acids. In nucleotides, the CDR3 is TGCAGTGCTAGAGACAGGGAGGCTTGGGAGACCCAGTACTTC. It is translated as CSARDREAWETQYF.

This clonotype was recorded at least ten times. The rearrangement uses TRBV5-5 and TRBJ1-6, with D hard to call. Trimming left V 4 bases short and J 6 bases short, with 14 bases between. The CDR3 loop spans 15 amino acids. Germline CDR1 reads SGHKS; CDR2 reads YYEKEE (reference sequence). For the CDR3, the DNA is TGTGCCAGCAGCCCCCTCCGGGCCGCTAATTCACCCCTCCACTTT. Residues: CASSPLRAANSPLHF.

In its sample, this clonotype ranks as medium-sized. The chain recombines TRBV5-5 with TRBJ1-2, with 7 positions matching TRBD1. The germline CDR1 and CDR2 sequences are SGHKS and YYEKEE (reference sequence). The J segment lost 4 bases and the V segment lost 5 bases, leaving 8 bases of the junction unmatched. The CDR3 covers 14 residues. The DNA of the CDR3 is TGTGCCAGCAGGTATATACAGGGGATCTATGGCTACACCTTC. It encodes CASRYIQGIYGYTF. The full variable domain, rest sourced from reference TRBV5-5 and TRBJ1-2, is DAGVTQSPTHLIKTRGQQVTLRCSPISGHKSVSWYQQVLGQGPQFIFQYYEKEERGRGNFPDRFSARQFPNYSSELNVNALLLGDSALYLCASRYIQGIYGYTFGSGTRLTVV.

The sample holds many counts of this clonotype. The chain links TRBV5-1 to TRBJ1-1, with TRBD1 matching 7 bases. The CDR3 runs to 15 residues. V trimming: 2 bases; J trimming: 8 bases; junction bases outside the gene matches: 12. Germline assignment: CDR1 SGHRS and CDR2 YFSETQ. The DNA of the CDR3 is TGCGCCAGCAGCTTCGGTGACAGGGATGTTTCGGAAGCTTTCTTT. Its protein product is CASSFGDRDVSEAFF.

This clonotype was recorded at least ten times. The genes are TRBV6-6 and TRBJ2-6; 9 positions match TRBD1. Germline V gene lookup returns CDR1 MNHNY and CDR2 SVGAGI (reference sequence). Trimming removed 9 bases from V and 2 bases from J; junction bases left unmatched: 11. CDR3 length: 17 residues. The CDR3 here is CASLENTGGAGANVLTF. DNA of the CDR3: TGTGCCAGTCTTGAGAATACAGGGGGCGCTGGGGCCAACGTCCTGACTTTC.

This clonotype came up many times. The V call is TRBV24-1, the J call TRBJ2-3; D is ambiguous. With 4 bases removed from V and 3 bases from J, the gap between germline ends came to 10 bases. Germline V CDR1 and CDR2: KGHDR, SFDVKD. The CDR3 runs 14 residues. Here the CDR3 reads CATSDTLGTDTQYF. In nucleotides, the CDR3 is TGTGCCACCAGTGACACCTTAGGGACAGATACGCAGTATTTT.

This clonotype occurred a few times. J is TRBJ1-2 and V is TRBV27; TRBD1 aligns across 7 bases. The germline V gene has CDR1 MNHEY and CDR2 SMNVEV (reference sequence). J was trimmed by 2 bases and V by 0 bases; bases with no gene match: 0. This CDR3 has 14 amino acids. This chain's CDR3 is CASSLSGGNYGYTF. DNA of the CDR3: TGTGCCAGCAGTTTATCAGGGGGCAACTATGGCTACACCTTC.

This clonotype was counted many times. The chain is built from TRBV12-3 or TRBV12-4 and TRBJ1-4, with D hard to call. The CDR3 is made up of 12 amino acids. V was trimmed by 3 bases and J by 8 bases, leaving 7 bases between them. The CDR3 DNA is TGTGCCAGCAGTTTCGGGCGAGAAAAACTGTTTTTT. Its protein is CASSFGREKLFF.

This clonotype occurred many times. The chain carries TRBV7-9 and TRBJ2-5; D not certain. This CDR3 spans 14 amino acids. The V end was cut by 5 bases, the J end by 0 bases, with 10 bases between. Germline CDR1 and CDR2: SEHNR and FQNEAQ (reference sequence). The CDR3 loop is CASSPWVDQETQYF. The DNA of the CDR3 is TGTGCCAGCAGCCCCTGGGTAGACCAAGAGACCCAGTACTTC.

This clonotype appeared many times. The chain links TRBV6-5 to TRBJ1-6; D is unresolved. V gave up 0 bases and J gave up 10 bases, with 13 bases separating them. This CDR3 is 15 amino acids long. Germline values: CDR1 MNHEY, CDR2 SVGAGI. CDR3: CASSYSEGPGSPLHF. In DNA form, the CDR3 reads TGTGCCAGCAGTTACTCCGAAGGACCGGGGTCACCCCTCCACTTT.